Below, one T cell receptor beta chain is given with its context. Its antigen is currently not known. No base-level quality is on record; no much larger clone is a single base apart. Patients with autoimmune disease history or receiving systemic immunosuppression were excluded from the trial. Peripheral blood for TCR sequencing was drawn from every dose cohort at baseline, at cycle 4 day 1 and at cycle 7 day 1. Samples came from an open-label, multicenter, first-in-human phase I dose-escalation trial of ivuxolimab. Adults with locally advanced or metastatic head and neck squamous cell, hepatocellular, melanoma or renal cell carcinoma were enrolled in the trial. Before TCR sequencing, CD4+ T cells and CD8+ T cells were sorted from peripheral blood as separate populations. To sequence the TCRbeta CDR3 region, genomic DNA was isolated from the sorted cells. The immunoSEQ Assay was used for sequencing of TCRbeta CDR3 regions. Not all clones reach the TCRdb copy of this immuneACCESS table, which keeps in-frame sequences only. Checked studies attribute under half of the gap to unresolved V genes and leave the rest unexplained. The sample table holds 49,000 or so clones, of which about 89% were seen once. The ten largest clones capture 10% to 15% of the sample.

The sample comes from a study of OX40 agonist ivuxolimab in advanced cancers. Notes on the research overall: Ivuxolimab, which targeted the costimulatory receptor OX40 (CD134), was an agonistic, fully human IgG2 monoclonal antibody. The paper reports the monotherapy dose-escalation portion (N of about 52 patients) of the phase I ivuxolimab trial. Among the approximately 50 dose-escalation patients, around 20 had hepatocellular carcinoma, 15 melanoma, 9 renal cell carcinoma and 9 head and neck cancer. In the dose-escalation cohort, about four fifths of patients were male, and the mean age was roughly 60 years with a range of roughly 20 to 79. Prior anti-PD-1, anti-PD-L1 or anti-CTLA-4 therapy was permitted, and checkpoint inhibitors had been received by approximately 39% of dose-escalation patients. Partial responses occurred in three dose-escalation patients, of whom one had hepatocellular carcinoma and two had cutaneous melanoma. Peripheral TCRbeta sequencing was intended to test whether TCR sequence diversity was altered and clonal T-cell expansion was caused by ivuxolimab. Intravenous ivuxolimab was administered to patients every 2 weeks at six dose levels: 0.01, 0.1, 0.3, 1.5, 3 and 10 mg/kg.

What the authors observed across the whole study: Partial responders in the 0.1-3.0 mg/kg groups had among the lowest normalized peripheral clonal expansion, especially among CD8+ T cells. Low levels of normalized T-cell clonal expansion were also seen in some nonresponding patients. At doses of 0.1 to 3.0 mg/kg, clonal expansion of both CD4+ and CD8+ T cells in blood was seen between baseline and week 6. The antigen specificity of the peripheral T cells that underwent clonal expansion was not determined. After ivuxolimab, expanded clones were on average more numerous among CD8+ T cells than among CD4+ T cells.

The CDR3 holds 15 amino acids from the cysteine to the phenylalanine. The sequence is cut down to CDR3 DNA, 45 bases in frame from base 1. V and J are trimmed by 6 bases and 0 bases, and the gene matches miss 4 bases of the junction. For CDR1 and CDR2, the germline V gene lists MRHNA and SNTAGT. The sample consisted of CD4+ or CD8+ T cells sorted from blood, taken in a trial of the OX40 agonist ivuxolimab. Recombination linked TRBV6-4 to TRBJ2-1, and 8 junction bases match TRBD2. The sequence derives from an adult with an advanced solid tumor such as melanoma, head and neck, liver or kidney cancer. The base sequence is TGTGCCAGCAGCCAAAGCGGGAGCTCCTACAATGAGCAGTTCTTC. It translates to CASSQSGSSYNEQFF.